This T cell receptor (beta chain) was recorded in a study of blood T cell repertoires in COVID-19 (dated by TCRdb to 2018 to 2021). A note on the overall study: Samples from collaborators originated in the United States, Italy and Spain and spanned both the acute and convalescent phases of COVID-19. The repertoires were made available in a free public database intended to serve as a resource for research on the immune response to SARS-CoV-2. The samples were drawn from two sources: the first 160 participants of the ongoing ImmuneRACE study, and fewer than 1,500 subjects contributed by 6 global collaborators. The prospective study material was composed of cDNA or gDNA derived from T cells, B-cell-depleted T cells, or PBMCs. Sample metadata almost always included a de-identified subject ID, COVID-19 status, age in years and sex. Where HLA class I and class II types were available, the types were taken from metadata supplied by the sample provider, not from assay-based typing. The dataset comprised deeply sampled blood TCRbeta repertoires from subjects exposed to, actively infected with, or recovered from COVID-19.

In Seattle, one collaborating source enrolled patients while the infection was active and tracked those patients longitudinally over the course of disease. The collaborating institutions used their own protocols to collect whole blood in K2EDTA tubes. For TCRbeta analysis, collaborators shipped samples in one of three forms: frozen whole blood, isolated PBMCs, or DNA extracted from either of those sample types. The CDR3, cysteine through phenylalanine, is 14 amino acids long. The sequence is cut down to CDR3 DNA, 42 bases in frame from base 1. For this chain, trimming is 2 bases at the V end and 5 bases at the J end, and the number of junction bases without a gene match is 4. CDR1 and CDR2 (KGHDR, SFDVKD) derive from the germline V gene. As concerns this clone: Its antigen remains unidentified. No base qualities exist here, and no much larger clone lies one base off it.

Study-wide findings and limitations: The quantity of clinical and demographic metadata differed by source and by participant and was supplied without curation.

The immunoSEQ Assay, a bias-controlled multiplex PCR, was used to amplify TCRbeta CDR3 regions from genomic DNA. The paper's processing steps were these. The number of nucleated cells in each sample was estimated by amplification of reference gene primers within the assay. To quantify the absolute abundance of each unique TCRbeta CDR3 rearrangement, sequence reads were collapsed and filtered. For each sample, productive Simpson clonality was calculated by taking the square root of Simpson's diversity index across productive rearrangements. As stored in TCRdb, this immuneACCESS dataset retains in-frame rearrangements with V and J assigned. A fraction of the clones does not appear; measured against another copy, unresolved V genes explain less than half of the discrepancy, and the remainder lacks a known reason. The V and J calls and clone size were taken over from that table, and D and trimming were inferred from the DNA. For this sample there are about 94,000 clones; approximately 84% appear just once. In total, the top ten clones hold approximately 6.3% of the sample.

Material: peripheral blood. The V gene is TRBV24-1 and the J gene is TRBJ2-5; 7 of the junction bases match TRBD2. The clonotype originates from a man aged 65 to 85 with COVID-19, enrolled during active disease. The DNA sequence is TGTGCCACCAGTGATTCCCGGGGAGGGGAGACCCAGTACTTC. Translated, this gives CATSDSRGGETQYF.